Below, 18 T cell receptor beta chains from the same sample are listed, as sequenced in a study of blood T cell repertoires in COVID-19. TCRdb's copy holds only in-frame clones and misses some; the assay was immunoSEQ multiplex PCR. The data hold some 65,000 clones, with 93% observed a single time. Sequencing was carried out using peripheral blood. Source of these receptors: a man aged 70 or older with active COVID-19.

As regards this clone: The identical CDR3 is also encoded by other nucleotide sequences in the sample. The chain combines TRBV3-1 (or the pseudogene TRBV3-2) with TRBJ1-2; 9 bases are shared with TRBD1. V trimming: 7 bases; J trimming: 4 bases; junction bases outside the gene matches: 10. Germline assignment: CDR1 LGHDT and CDR2 YNNKEL (reference sequence). The CDR3 length is 15 residues. CDR3 in amino acids: CASTDRGAGIYGYTF. The CDR3 bases are TGTGCCAGCACTGACAGGGGGGCGGGCATCTATGGCTACACCTTC.

The chain uses TRBV5-1 and TRBJ2-7; D is uncertain. The V gene lost 0 bases and the J gene lost 2 bases, with 12 bases spanning the gap. The CDR3 has 15 amino acids. Germline V gene sequence: CDR1 SGHRS, CDR2 YFSETQ. DNA of the CDR3: TGCGCCAGCAGCTTGGGCTCGTACGGAGCCTACGAGCAGTACGTC. Protein: CASSLGSYGAYEQYV.

The rearrangement links TRBV9 to TRBJ2-2, with 11 nucleotides matching TRBD2. Germline CDR1 SGDLS, CDR2 YYNGEE. The CDR3 loop spans 15 amino acids. Trimming took 0 bases from V and 6 from J; bases not matched to a gene: 1. The CDR3 coding sequence is TGTGCCAGCAGCGTAGAACTAGCGGGGGCCGGGGAGCTGTTTTTT. Translated, it gives CASSVELAGAGELFF. The variable domain in full, with the rest retrieved from reference TRBV9 and TRBJ2-2, is DSGVTQTPKHLITATGQRVTLRCSPRSGDLSVYWYQQSLDQGLQFLIQYYNGEERAKGNILERFSAQQFPDLHSELNLSSLELGDSALYFCASSVELAGAGELFFGEGSRLTVL.

The chain employs TRBV7-2 and TRBJ2-2; the match to TRBD2 covers 14 bases. The V gene's germline CDR1 is SGHTA and CDR2 FQGNSA. V gave up 4 bases and J gave up 7 bases; unmatched junction bases: 5. The CDR3 extends over 16 amino acids. CDR3 DNA: TGTGCCAGCAGCTGGACTAGCGGGGGGTCTTACGGGGAGCTGTTTTTT. Its protein is CASSWTSGGSYGELFF.

This clone was seen once. V gene TRBV28 combines with J gene TRBJ1-4; 9 bases map to TRBD1. The CDR3 extends over 19 amino acids. V dropped 8 bases and J dropped 0; count of bases not matched to a gene: 16. CDR1 is MDHEN, CDR2 SYDVKM, per germline. The CDR3 coding sequence is TGTGCCAGCCTACGTAGGACAGGGGTAAGGTTGGCAACTAATGAAAAACTGTTTTTT. Translation gives CASLRRTGVRLATNEKLFF. Together with reference TRBV28 and TRBJ1-4, the CDR3 gives the full variable domain: DVKVTQSSRYLVKRTGEKVFLECVQDMDHENMFWYRQDPGLGLRLIYFSYDVKMKEKGDIPEGYSVSREKKERFSLILESASTNQTSMYLCASLRRTGVRLATNEKLFFGSGTQLSVL.

V gene TRBV19 combines with J gene TRBJ1-2, with D hard to call. Germline CDR1 is LNHDA and CDR2 is SQIVND (reference sequence). There are 14 residues in the CDR3. The V end was cut by 7 bases, the J end by 6 bases, with 18 bases between. In nucleotides, the CDR3 is TGTGCCAGTACACGGACGGCGGGGAGGGATGGCTACACCTTC. It encodes CASTRTAGRDGYTF.

This sequence joins TRBV2 and TRBJ1-2; tentatively, D is TRBD1 (6 bases). The CDR3 extends over 16 amino acids. V shed 5 bases and J shed 4 bases, with 20 bases lying between them. Germline CDR1 and CDR2: SNHLY and FYNNEI. Here the CDR3 reads CASSPTLDSPVYGYTF. CDR3 in DNA: TGTGCCAGCAGTCCTACCCTGGACAGTCCTGTCTATGGCTACACCTTC.

This chain connects TRBV4-2 to TRBJ2-3; 9 bases are shared with TRBD2. This CDR3 spans 15 amino acids. CDR1 LGHNA and CDR2 YNFKEQ come from the germline V gene. V lost 2 bases and J lost 7; bases outside the gene matches: 7. The DNA for the CDR3 is TGTGCCAGCAGCCAATTGACTAGCGGAGATTATACGCAGTATTTT. Amino acid sequence: CASSQLTSGDYTQYF.

The chain uses TRBV24-1 and TRBJ1-5; D is perhaps TRBD1 (6 bases). This CDR3 contains 15 residues. The germline gives CDR1 KGHDR, CDR2 SFDVKD. V was trimmed by 3 bases and J by 3 bases, leaving 11 bases between them. In nucleotides, the CDR3 is TGTGCCACCAGTGATCAGACAGGTTTCAATCAGCCCCAGCATTTT. This translates into CATSDQTGFNQPQHF.

The chain combines TRBV6-5 with TRBJ2-3, with D tentatively TRBD1 (6 bases). This CDR3 comprises 16 residues. Germline CDR1 MNHEY, CDR2 SVGAGI. The V end lost 2 bases, the J end lost 0 bases, and 12 bases lay between the germline ends. The CDR3 nucleotides are TGTGCCAGCAGTTACGGACAGACACAAAGCACAGATACGCAGTATTTT. It encodes CASSYGQTQSTDTQYF.

This clone was recorded only once. The chain joins TRBV11-3 to TRBJ2-5; TRBD1 aligns across 7 bases. The germline gives CDR1 SGHNT, CDR2 YENEEA. CDR3 length: 14 residues. Trimming at V came to 3 bases and at J to 5 bases, leaving 6 bases not matched to a gene. The CDR3 coding sequence is TGTGCCAGCAGCTTGACAGGGTATCTGGAGACCCAGTACTTC. Its translation is CASSLTGYLETQYF.

This rearrangement joins TRBV7-9 to TRBJ1-3; 7 bases map to TRBD1. The junction had 10 bases not matched to a gene; V was cut back by 3 bases and J by 11 bases. Germline lookup yields CDR1 SEHNR and CDR2 FQNEAQ (reference sequence). The CDR3 totals 14 residues. This CDR3 reads CASSFLSAGGSIYF. For the CDR3, the DNA is TGTGCCAGCAGCTTCCTTAGCGCAGGGGGGTCCATATATTTT.

The chain recombines TRBV19 with TRBJ2-7, with 8 positions matching TRBD2. With 6 bases clipped from V and 2 bases from J, the junction kept 15 bases outside the gene matches. The germline gives CDR1 LNHDA, CDR2 SQIVND (reference sequence). The CDR3 length is 17 residues. The CDR3: CASSPSRASGLAYEQYF. The CDR3 DNA is TGTGCCAGTAGCCCATCCAGGGCCTCGGGACTAGCCTACGAGCAGTACTTC.

This clone was detected only once. This sequence joins TRBV28 and TRBJ1-6, with D perhaps matching TRBD1 (5 bases). The length of the CDR3 is 14 residues. CDR1 is MDHEN, CDR2 SYDVKM, per germline. With 2 bases removed from V and 9 bases from J, the gap between germline ends came to 11 bases. Here the CDR3 reads CASSLGGGRSPLHF. The CDR3 DNA reads TGTGCCAGCAGTTTAGGGGGGGGTCGTTCACCCCTCCACTTT.

The chain uses TRBV29-1 and TRBJ2-7; 11 nucleotides match TRBD1. Trimming at V came to 8 bases and at J to 7 bases, leaving 7 bases not matched to a gene. The length of the CDR3 is 12 residues. The germline CDR1 and CDR2 sequences are SQVTM and ANQGSEA. In DNA form, the CDR3 reads TGCAGCACTCGGACAGGGGGCGGTGAGCAGTACTTC. This encodes CSTRTGGGEQYF.

V is TRBV6-5 and J is TRBJ1-1, with 10 positions matching TRBD1. CDR1 and CDR2 from the germline V gene are MNHEY and SVGAGI. CDR3 length: 14 amino acids. Trimming cost V 5 bases and J 4 bases; bases outside gene matches: 4. The CDR3 DNA reads TGTGCCAGCAGTCCCCGGGACAGGGGCACTGAAGCTTTCTTT. Residues: CASSPRDRGTEAFF.

CDR3 residues: CASSLGVGNYQPQHF. For the CDR3, the DNA is TGTGCCAGCAGCTTAGGGGTTGGCAACTATCAGCCCCAGCATTTT. The J gene is TRBJ1-5, the V gene TRBV5-8; D is possibly TRBD1 (5 bases). The V end lost 2 bases, the J end lost 5 bases, and 14 bases lay between the germline ends. This CDR3 is 15 amino acids long. From germline, CDR1 is SGHTS and CDR2 YDEGEE.

This clone was detected once. J is TRBJ2-5 and V is TRBV2; unclear D gene. CDR3 length: 16 amino acids. Germline V gene lookup returns CDR1 SNHLY and CDR2 FYNNEI. The germline V and J ends were trimmed by 4 bases and 2 bases, with 17 bases remaining between them. CDR3 amino acids: CASSVRRQQLQETQYF. The CDR3 DNA is TGTGCCAGCAGTGTCCGCAGGCAGCAGCTACAAGAGACCCAGTACTTC. Looking up the rest from reference TRBV2 and TRBJ2-5 gives the full variable domain: EPEVTQTPSHQVTQMGQEVILRCVPISNHLYFYWYRQILGQKVEFLVSFYNNEISEKSEIFDDQFSVERPDGSNFTLKIRSTKLEDSAMYFCASSVRRQQLQETQYFGPGTRLLVL.